The T cell receptor (beta chain) described here comes from a study of metastatic and nonmetastatic thyroid tumors. Overall study context: The comparison covered peripheral blood and tumor or nodule tissue in malignant and benign thyroid patients.

Patients had received no treatment of any kind before thyroid surgery. This clone has only a few counts. This CDR3 has 14 residues. The V end was cut by 1 base, the J end by 7 bases, with 14 bases between. Germline values: CDR1 SNHLY, CDR2 FYNNEI. TCRdb re-processed the PCR reads through MiXCR. The table lists some 90,000 clones, over 8.5% of them singletons. Input material: blood. The sequence was obtained from a female donor with papillary thyroid cancer or a benign thyroid nodule (not recorded which). Some clones in this sample may be carry-over from other donors' samples. The gene calls are TRBV2 and TRBJ2-7, with D perhaps assigned TRBD1 or TRBD2 (6 bases each). The CDR3 spells CASSEGTARGEQYF. The CDR3 bases are TGTGCCAGCAGTGAAGGGACAGCCCGGGGGGAGCAGTACTTC. Drawing the rest from reference TRBV2 and TRBJ2-7, the complete variable domain is EPEVTQTPSHQVTQMGQEVILRCVPISNHLYFYWYRQILGQKVEFLVSFYNNEISEKSEIFDDQFSVERPDGSNFTLKIRSTKLEDSAMYFCASSEGTARGEQYFGPGTRLTVT.